These 17 T cell receptor beta chains were sequenced from one sample in a study of Ad26.COV2.S vaccination and SARS-CoV-2 variants. Clones were sequenced by immunoSEQ multiplex PCR, and TCRdb holds only the in-frame ones, with some missing. The sample gives 300,000 to 400,000 clones, around 90% of which show up once; under 4% is in the top ten. This specimen consisted of peripheral blood, obtained after recovery from COVID-19. These receptors all stem from a human donor who had recovered from COVID-19.

This sequence joins TRBV7-2 and TRBJ2-6; 8 bases fit TRBD1. CDR3 length equals 18 residues. From germline, CDR1 is SGHTA and CDR2 FQGNSA. V gave up 5 bases and J gave up 2 bases; unmatched junction bases: 11. CDR3 sequence reads: CASSTPGTGTPGANVLTF. The CDR3 DNA follows: TGTGCCAGCAGCACACCCGGGACAGGAACACCTGGGGCCAACGTCCTGACTTTC.

The genes are TRBV3-1 (or the pseudogene TRBV3-2) and TRBJ2-7, with 8 bases that match TRBD2. Trimming removed 8 bases from V and 3 bases from J; junction bases left unmatched: 9. Germline V lookup: CDR1 LGHDT, CDR2 YNNKEL (reference sequence). The CDR3 runs 14 residues. In nucleotides, the CDR3 is TGTGCCAGCTCCCCCTCCAGCGGGGGCTACGAGCAGTACTTC. It yields the protein CASSPSSGGYEQYF.

The rearrangement links TRBV5-4 to TRBJ2-7; weak D call: TRBD2 (7 bases). This CDR3 spans 13 amino acids. CDR1 and CDR2 (germline): SGHNT, YYREEE (reference sequence). V shed 5 bases and J shed 3 bases, with 12 bases lying between them. CDR3 bases: TGTGCCAGCAGTCGAGGGGGGGACTACGAGCAGTACTTC. Amino acid sequence: CASSRGGDYEQYF.

This clone has a single count. V and J are TRBV2 and TRBJ1-1, with 8 bases aligning to TRBD1. CDR3 size: 15 residues. V gave up 6 bases and J gave up 1 base; unmatched junction bases: 7. From germline, CDR1 is SNHLY and CDR2 FYNNEI. The CDR3 is CASRAPTGANTEAFF. CDR3 sequence (DNA): TGTGCCAGCAGGGCGCCGACAGGGGCGAACACTGAAGCTTTCTTT.

The chain combines TRBV7-7 with TRBJ1-3, with D possibly being TRBD1 (5 bases). V lost 5 bases to trimming and J lost 4 bases, with 15 bases between them. In germline, CDR1 is SSHAT, CDR2 FNYEAQ (reference sequence). The CDR3 totals 15 residues. The CDR3: CASSAGPGPGNTIYF. Written as DNA, the CDR3 is TGTGCCAGCAGCGCCGGCCCGGGGCCCGGAAACACCATATATTTT.

J is TRBJ2-1 and V is TRBV7-6, with D possibly matching TRBD2 (5 bases). The CDR3 is made up of 10 amino acids. Germline CDR1 and CDR2: SGHVS and FNYEAQ. Trimming took 11 bases from V and 8 from J, leaving 10 bases between them. CDR3 residues: CAPGSDEQFF. For the CDR3, the DNA is TGTGCCCCGGGTAGCGATGAGCAGTTCTTC.

The rearrangement joins TRBV6-2 or TRBV6-3 to TRBJ1-5; D is uncertain. Germline CDR1 is MNHEY and CDR2 is SVGEGT. Trimming took 2 bases from V and 0 from J, leaving 20 bases between them. This CDR3 spans 19 amino acids. CDR3 coding DNA: TGTGCCAGCAGTTACGCCGACCCCCGGGAAACATATAGCAATCAGCCCCAGCATTTT. Translation: CASSYADPRETYSNQPQHF.

This chain joins TRBV6-6 and TRBJ1-3; no clear D. Germline lookup yields CDR1 MNHNY and CDR2 SVGAGI (reference sequence). The CDR3 loop spans 15 amino acids. Deletions cut 6 bases from V and 0 bases from J, with 12 bases between. The CDR3 loop is CASSTPTFSGNTIYF. For the CDR3, the DNA is TGTGCCAGCAGCACCCCCACGTTCTCTGGAAACACCATATATTTT.

Turning to this clone: The same CDR3 can be traced to other DNA sequences in this sample. The chain is built from TRBV6-1 and TRBJ1-2; no reliable D call. In germline, CDR1 is MNHNS, CDR2 SASEGT. The length of the CDR3 is 11 residues. V lost 1 base and J lost 5, with 2 bases in between. CDR3 DNA: TGTGCCAGCAGTGAAGAGTATGGCTACACCTTC. Its translation: CASSEEYGYTF.

The chain is built from TRBV27 and TRBJ2-5; maybe TRBD1 (6 bases). V gave up 8 bases and J gave up 4 bases, with 23 bases separating them. Germline V CDR1 and CDR2: MNHEY, SMNVEV (reference sequence). The CDR3 contains 16 residues. The CDR3 DNA reads TGTGCCAGCGGGATTTCAGGGGCCACACACCCAGAGACCCAGTACTTC. This codes for CASGISGATHPETQYF.

The V call is TRBV18, the J call TRBJ1-1; TRBD1 might be the D (5 bases). Per germline, CDR1 KGHSH and CDR2 LQKENI. This CDR3 contains 16 residues. Between the trimmed V and J ends, which lost 1 base and 6 bases, there was a span of 18 bases. The CDR3 here is CASSPLSGGAGAEAFF. CDR3 nucleotides: TGTGCCAGCTCACCACTCTCGGGTGGGGCTGGCGCTGAAGCTTTCTTT.

The chain has TRBV4-3 and TRBJ1-6; possibly TRBD1 for D (6 bases). CDR1 LGHNA and CDR2 YSLEER come from the germline V gene. Trimming shortened V by 1 base and J by 4 bases, and 14 bases separated the two germline ends. The CDR3 extends over 17 amino acids. The CDR3 DNA reads TGCGCCAGCAGCCAAGCTTTCCCGGGACAATATAATTCACCCCTCCACTTT. It specifies CASSQAFPGQYNSPLHF.

The chain carries TRBV19 and TRBJ2-3; 7 bases line up with TRBD2. This CDR3 has 16 amino acids. After removal of 2 bases from V and 5 bases from J, the junction contained 10 bases not matched to a gene. Germline CDR1 LNHDA, CDR2 SQIVND (reference sequence). The CDR3 protein is CASSILGGTGGDTQYF. CDR3 in DNA: TGTGCCAGTAGTATATTGGGGGGGACCGGGGGAGATACGCAGTATTTT.

The V gene is TRBV7-9, the J gene TRBJ1-4, with 7 nucleotides matching TRBD1. The CDR3 extends over 17 amino acids. The V gene end was trimmed by 5 bases and the J gene end by 12 bases; junction bases not matched to a gene: 21. Per the germline V gene, CDR1 is SEHNR and CDR2 is FQNEAQ (reference sequence). This CDR3 is CASSPPPGHNGDRELFF. The DNA of the CDR3 is TGTGCCAGCAGCCCCCCACCGGGACACAATGGCGACAGGGAACTGTTTTTT. Using reference TRBV7-9 and TRBJ1-4 for the parts outside the CDR3, the full variable domain is DTGVSQNPRHKITKRGQNVTFRCDPISEHNRLYWYRQTLGQGPEFLTYFQNEAQLEKSRLLSDRFSAERPKGSFSTLEIQRTEQGDSAMYLCASSPPPGHNGDRELFFGSGTQLSVL.

The V call is TRBV12-5, the J call TRBJ1-1; TRBD1 matches at 12 bases. Germline lookup yields CDR1 LGHNT and CDR2 FRNRAP. After removal of 6 bases from V and 7 bases from J, the junction contained 6 bases not matched to a gene. The CDR3 has 14 amino acids. The CDR3 bases are TGTGCTAGTGGCCTGGGACAGGGGGCCAATGAAGCTTTCTTT. Translating gives CASGLGQGANEAFF.

In this sample, this clone turned up once. V is TRBV5-1 and J is TRBJ1-3; D is perhaps TRBD1 (5 bases). The germline gives CDR1 SGHRS, CDR2 YFSETQ. Between the trimmed V and J ends, which lost 8 bases and 8 bases, there was a span of 14 bases. This CDR3 has 12 residues. The CDR3 DNA follows: TGCGCCAGTAAAATCGGGGGGGACACCATATATTTT. This encodes CASKIGGDTIYF.

The chain uses TRBV24-1 and TRBJ1-1, with D perhaps matching TRBD1 (6 bases). This CDR3 contains 17 residues. V shed 3 bases and J shed 1 base, with 17 bases lying between them. Germline CDR1 reads KGHDR; CDR2 reads SFDVKD. The CDR3 spells CATSDPNPGHPNTEAFF. CDR3 bases: TGTGCCACCAGTGATCCGAATCCGGGACACCCGAACACTGAAGCTTTCTTT.